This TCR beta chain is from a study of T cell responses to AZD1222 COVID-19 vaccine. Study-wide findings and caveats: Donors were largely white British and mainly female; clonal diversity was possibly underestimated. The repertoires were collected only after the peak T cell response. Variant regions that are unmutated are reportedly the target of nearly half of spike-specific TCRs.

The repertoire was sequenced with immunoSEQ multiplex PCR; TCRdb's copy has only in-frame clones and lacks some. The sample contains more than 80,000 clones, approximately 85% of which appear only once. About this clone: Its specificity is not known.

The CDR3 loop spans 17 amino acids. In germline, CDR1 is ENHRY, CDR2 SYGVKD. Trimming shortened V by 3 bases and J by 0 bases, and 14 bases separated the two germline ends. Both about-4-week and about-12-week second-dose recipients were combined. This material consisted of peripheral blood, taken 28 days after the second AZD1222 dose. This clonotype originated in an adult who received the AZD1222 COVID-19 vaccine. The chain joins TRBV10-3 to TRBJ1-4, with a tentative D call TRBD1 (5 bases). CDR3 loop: CAISDGRQGSTNEKLFF. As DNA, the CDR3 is TGTGCCATCAGTGATGGGCGGCAGGGATCAACTAATGAAAAACTGTTTTTT.